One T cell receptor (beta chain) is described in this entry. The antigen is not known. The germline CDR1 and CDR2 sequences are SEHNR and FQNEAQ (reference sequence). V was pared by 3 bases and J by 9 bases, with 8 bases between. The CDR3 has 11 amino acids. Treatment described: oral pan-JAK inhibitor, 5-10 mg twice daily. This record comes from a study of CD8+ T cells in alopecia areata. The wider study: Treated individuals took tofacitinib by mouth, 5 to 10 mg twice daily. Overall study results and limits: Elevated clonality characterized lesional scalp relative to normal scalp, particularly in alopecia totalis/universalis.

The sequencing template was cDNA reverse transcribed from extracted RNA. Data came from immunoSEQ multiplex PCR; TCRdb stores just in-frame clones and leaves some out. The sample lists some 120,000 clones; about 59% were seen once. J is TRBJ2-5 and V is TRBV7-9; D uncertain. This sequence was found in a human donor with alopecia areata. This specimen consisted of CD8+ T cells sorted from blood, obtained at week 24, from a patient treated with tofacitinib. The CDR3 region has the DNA TGTGCCAGCAGCTTCGGACCACCCCAGTACTTC. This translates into CASSFGPPQYF.